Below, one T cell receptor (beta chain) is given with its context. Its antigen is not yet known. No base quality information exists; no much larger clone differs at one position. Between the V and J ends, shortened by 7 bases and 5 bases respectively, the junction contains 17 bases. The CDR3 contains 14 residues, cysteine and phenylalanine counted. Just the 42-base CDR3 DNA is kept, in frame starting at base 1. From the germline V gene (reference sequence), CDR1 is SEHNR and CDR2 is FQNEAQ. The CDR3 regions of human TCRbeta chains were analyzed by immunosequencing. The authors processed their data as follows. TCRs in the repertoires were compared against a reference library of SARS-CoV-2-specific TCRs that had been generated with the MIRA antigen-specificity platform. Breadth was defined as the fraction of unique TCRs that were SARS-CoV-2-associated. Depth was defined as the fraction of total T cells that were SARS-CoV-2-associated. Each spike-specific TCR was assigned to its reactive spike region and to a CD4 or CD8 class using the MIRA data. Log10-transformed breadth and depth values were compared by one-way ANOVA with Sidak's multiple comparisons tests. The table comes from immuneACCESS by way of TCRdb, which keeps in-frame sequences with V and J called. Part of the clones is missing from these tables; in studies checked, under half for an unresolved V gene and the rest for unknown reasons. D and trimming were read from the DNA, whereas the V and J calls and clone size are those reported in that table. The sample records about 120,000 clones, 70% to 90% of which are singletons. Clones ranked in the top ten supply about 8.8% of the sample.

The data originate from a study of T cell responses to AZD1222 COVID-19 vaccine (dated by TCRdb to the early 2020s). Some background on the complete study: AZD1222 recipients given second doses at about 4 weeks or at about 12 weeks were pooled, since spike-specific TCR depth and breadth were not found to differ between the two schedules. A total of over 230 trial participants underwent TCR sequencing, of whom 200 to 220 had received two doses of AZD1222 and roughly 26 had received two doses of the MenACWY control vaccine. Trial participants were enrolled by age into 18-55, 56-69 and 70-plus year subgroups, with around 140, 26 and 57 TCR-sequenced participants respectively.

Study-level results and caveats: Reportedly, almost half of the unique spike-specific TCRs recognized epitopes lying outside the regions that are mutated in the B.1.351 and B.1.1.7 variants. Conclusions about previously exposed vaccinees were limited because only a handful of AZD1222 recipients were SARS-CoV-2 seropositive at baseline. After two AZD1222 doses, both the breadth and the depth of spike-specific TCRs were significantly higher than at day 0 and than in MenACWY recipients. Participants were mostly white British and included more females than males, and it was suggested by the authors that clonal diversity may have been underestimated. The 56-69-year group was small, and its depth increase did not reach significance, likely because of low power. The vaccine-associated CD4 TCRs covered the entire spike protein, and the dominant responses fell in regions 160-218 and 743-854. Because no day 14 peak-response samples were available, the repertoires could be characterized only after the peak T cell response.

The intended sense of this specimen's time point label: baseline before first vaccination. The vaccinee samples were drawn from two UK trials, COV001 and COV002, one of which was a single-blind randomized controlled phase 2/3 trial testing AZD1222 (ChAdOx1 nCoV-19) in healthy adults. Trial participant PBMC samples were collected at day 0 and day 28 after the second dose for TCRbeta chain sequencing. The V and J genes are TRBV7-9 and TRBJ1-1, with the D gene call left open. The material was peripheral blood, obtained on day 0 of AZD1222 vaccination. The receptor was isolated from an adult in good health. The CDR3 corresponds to CASTTYTGRTEAFF. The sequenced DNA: TGTGCCAGCACAACGTACACCGGGAGGACTGAAGCTTTCTTT.